This T cell receptor (beta chain) was sequenced in a study of blood T cell repertoires in COVID-19. Original processing notes: How many nucleated cells were present was estimated from reference gene primer amplification. Here immunoSEQ multiplex PCR was the method, and the copy in TCRdb shows in-frame clones only, minus some. From that table come the V and J calls and clone size; the DNA was used to work out D and trimming. Here the sample spans some 340,000 clones, roughly 90% being singletons. With V trimmed by 3 bases and J by 0 bases, 4 bases remained unmatched. CDR1 and CDR2 (germline): SGDLS, YYNGEE. The CDR3 consists of 15 residues. This clone was found once. Participants in the exposed group had met a COVID-19 case in the 2 weeks before joining the study.

The material sequenced was PBMCs or T cells enriched from blood (not recorded which). The chain is built from TRBV9 and TRBJ2-5; 8 bases map to TRBD1. The sequence came from a woman in her 30s who had been exposed to COVID-19. As DNA, the CDR3 is TGTGCCAGCAGCGCCCTGGGACAGGACCAAGAGACCCAGTACTTC. It encodes CASSALGQDQETQYF.